This TCR beta chain was observed in a study of shared clonotypes between healthy human individuals. Study-level background: Per donor, three plates held CD4 naive cells, three held CD4 memory, two held CD8 naive and one held CD8 memory.

CDR1 and CDR2 from the germline V gene are MNHEY and SMNVEV (reference sequence). V lost 4 bases, J lost 2 bases, and 12 bases lay in between. The CDR3 extends over 14 amino acids. A single count supports this clone. Sequencing was at deep level. The method was immunoSEQ multiplex PCR; TCRdb's version includes in-frame clones alone and lacks a portion of them. The data contain about 690,000 clones, roughly 91% of them seen just once; the ten biggest clones take up 30% to 40%. The TCR was taken from a man aged 18 to 30 in good health. Some clones in this sample may be carry-over from other donors' samples. Material for sequencing was memory CD8+ T cells from PBMCs. Subset given: CD45RO+ cells pooled with CCR7-negative TemRA cells. The gene calls are TRBV27 and TRBJ2-7, with D perhaps matching TRBD2 (6 bases). The CDR3 sequence: CASSYSGVAYEQYF. The CDR3 nucleotides are TGTGCCAGCAGTTATAGCGGAGTGGCCTACGAGCAGTACTTC.